One T cell receptor beta chain is described in this entry. Its antigen is currently unknown. The germline V gene has CDR1 SGHVS and CDR2 FQNEAQ. The CDR3 length is 14 residues. V was pared by 5 bases and J by 8 bases, with 8 bases of the junction left unmatched. TCRdb ran MiXCR on the 5' RACE reads and lists one entry per CDR3 protein. Of about 96,000 distinct CDR3 sequences detected, 8.8% appear once; the ten largest clones hold under 6%. This sample was taken from a study of CD8 T cells in ankylosing spondylitis. Study results and caveats: Researchers report that disease-linked clones proved CD8+ and relatively rare in peripheral blood.

This sequence was found in a male donor with ankylosing spondylitis or in good health (not recorded which). This chain connects TRBV7-8 to TRBJ1-4; the match to TRBD1 covers 7 bases. Sequencing was carried out using blood, either unsorted or a sorted T cell fraction (not recorded which). The DNA of the CDR3 is TGTGCCAGCAGCCCGACAGGGATCCCCGAAAAACTGTTTTTT. This encodes CASSPTGIPEKLFF.